The 18 T cell receptor beta chains in this list originate from one sample, sequenced in a study of cytomegalovirus exposure and HLA in healthy donors (dated by TCRdb to 2017 to 2019). Library construction relied on the immunoSEQ multiplex PCR assay. For the multiplex PCR, a mixture combining 60 forward primers for TCR Vbeta segments and 13 reverse primers for TCR Jbeta segments was used. TCRdb limited this immuneACCESS table to in-frame rearrangements with V and J called. A share of clones is missing; checked studies link under half to unresolved V genes, and the rest is unexplained. Recorded for this sample are 95,000 to 150,000 clones; over 70% of them occurred a single time. The top ten constitute about 10% of the sample. The material sequenced was PBMCs. The receptors originated from a female donor in good health and CMV-seropositive.

V and J are TRBV5-1 and TRBJ2-3; 7 bases are shared with TRBD2. V lost 0 bases to trimming and J lost 3 bases; unmatched junction nucleotides: 7. This CDR3 comprises 16 residues. Germline CDR1 and CDR2: SGHRS and YFSETQ. CDR3 region: CASSLVPRGSTDTQYF. The CDR3, as DNA: TGCGCCAGCAGCTTGGTACCGCGGGGGAGTACAGATACGCAGTATTTT.

A few counts support this clone. This chain joins TRBV11-2 and TRBJ1-6; 8 bases are shared with TRBD1. This CDR3 is built from 15 residues. In germline, CDR1 is SGHAT, CDR2 FQNNGV. V trimming: 4 bases; J trimming: 7 bases; junction bases outside the gene matches: 6. The CDR3 region has the DNA TGTGCCAGCAGCTACGTAGCAGGGGGCAATTCACCCCTCCACTTT. Amino acids: CASSYVAGGNSPLHF.

This clone turned up a few times. The chain employs TRBV2 and TRBJ2-5; tentative D call: TRBD1 (5 bases). Trimming pared 2 bases from V and 2 bases from J, leaving 6 bases between. The CDR3 consists of 13 residues. Germline CDR1 reads SNHLY; CDR2 reads FYNNEI. In nucleotides, the CDR3 is TGTGCCAGCAGTGAACAGGGTCAAGAGACCCAGTACTTC. Residues: CASSEQGQETQYF.

The chain has TRBV2 and TRBJ1-1; the match to TRBD1 covers 8 bases. Germline CDR1 and CDR2: SNHLY and FYNNEI. CDR3 length: 13 amino acids. V dropped 6 bases and J dropped 5; count of bases not matched to a gene: 5. Here the CDR3 DNA reads TGTGCCAGCAGGGACAGGGAATTAACTGAAGCTTTCTTT. Translating it yields CASRDRELTEAFF.

V usage is TRBV28 and J usage is TRBJ1-2; D is possibly TRBD1 (5 bases). This CDR3 is 13 amino acids long. Trimming removed 6 bases from V and 8 bases from J, with 16 bases in between. The germline V gene encodes CDR1 MDHEN and CDR2 SYDVKM. The CDR3 protein is CASSPIKKGGYTF. The CDR3, as DNA: TGTGCCAGCAGCCCGATCAAAAAGGGGGGCTACACCTTC.

This clone showed up just once. The J gene is TRBJ2-1, the V gene TRBV7-9; D possibly corresponds to TRBD1 (5 bases). This CDR3 comprises 14 residues. The V gene's germline CDR1 is SEHNR and CDR2 FQNEAQ (reference sequence). The ends were cut back, 0 bases at V and 5 bases at J, with 8 bases in the middle. Written as DNA, the CDR3 is TGTGCCAGCAGCTTAGCGGGGCTAAACAATGAGCAGTTCTTC. It yields the protein CASSLAGLNNEQFF.

The sample holds one count of this clone. This chain joins TRBV11-2 and TRBJ2-7; unclear D gene. The CDR3 length is 11 residues. Germline V gene lookup returns CDR1 SGHAT and CDR2 FQNNGV. The V end lost 8 bases, the J end lost 3 bases, and 8 bases lay between the germline ends. The CDR3 loop is CASRHGYEQYF. CDR3 nucleotides: TGTGCCAGCCGACATGGCTACGAGCAGTACTTC.

The chain uses TRBV5-8 and TRBJ1-5, with D possibly TRBD1 on 5 matching bases. The V end was cut by 7 bases, the J end by 7 bases, with 18 bases between. The length of the CDR3 is 14 residues. The V gene's germline CDR1 is SGHTS and CDR2 YDEGEE. In DNA form, the CDR3 reads TGTGCCAGCTCCCCCAGGGTTTTATTCCAGCCCCAGCATTTT. It specifies CASSPRVLFQPQHF.

V and J are TRBV5-6 and TRBJ2-1; 7 positions agree with TRBD2. The germline CDR1 and CDR2 sequences are SGHDT and YYEEEE. The CDR3 consists of 15 residues. The trim removed 1 base at V and 0 bases at J, leaving 1 base unmatched. CDR3 in DNA: TGTGCCAGCAGCTTGACGGGGGGCTCCTACAATGAGCAGTTCTTC. Translation: CASSLTGGSYNEQFF.

The V gene is TRBV19, the J gene TRBJ2-5, with D possibly TRBD2 on 7 matching bases. Germline CDR1 LNHDA, CDR2 SQIVND (reference sequence). The CDR3 consists of 14 residues. V was cut by 10 bases and J by 1 base, with 16 bases left in between. The CDR3 here is CATTNRGAQETQYF. As DNA, the CDR3 is TGTGCCACCACCAACCGGGGGGCCCAAGAGACCCAGTACTTC.

The V and J genes are TRBV4-3 and TRBJ2-3, with TRBD2 identical over 9 bases. The ends lost 0 bases at V and 14 bases at J; junction bases unmatched: 9. Germline assignment: CDR1 LGHNA and CDR2 YSLEER. The CDR3 sequence is 14 residues long. CDR3 sequence: CASSQEERLAGLYF. The CDR3 DNA is TGCGCCAGCAGCCAAGAGGAAAGGCTAGCGGGGCTGTATTTT.

V is TRBV4-1 and J is TRBJ2-1, with D perhaps TRBD2 (5 bases). V was cut by 10 bases and J by 4 bases, with 17 bases left in between. The CDR3 contains 14 residues. Germline V gives CDR1 MGHRA, CDR2 YSYEKL. The DNA for the CDR3 is TGCGCCATGCCTGCGGGTTACCTATACAATGAGCAGTTCTTC. It specifies CAMPAGYLYNEQFF.

The chain recombines TRBV9 with TRBJ1-3; D gene ambiguous. V was pared by 4 bases and J by 11 bases, with 28 bases between. The germline V gene encodes CDR1 SGDLS and CDR2 YYNGEE. There are 17 residues in the CDR3. The CDR3 loop reads CASSYPSGGNPEKAIYF. Written as DNA, the CDR3 is TGTGCCAGCAGCTACCCGTCAGGAGGGAACCCGGAAAAGGCCATATATTTT. The variable domain in full, with the rest retrieved from reference TRBV9 and TRBJ1-3, is DSGVTQTPKHLITATGQRVTLRCSPRSGDLSVYWYQQSLDQGLQFLIQYYNGEERAKGNILERFSAQQFPDLHSELNLSSLELGDSALYFCASSYPSGGNPEKAIYFGEGSWLTVV.

For the CDR3, the DNA is TGTGCCACCAGCACAGGGCCCATGGACTATGGCTACACCTTC. Amino acids: CATSTGPMDYGYTF. V usage is TRBV15 and J usage is TRBJ1-2; weak D call: TRBD1 (5 bases). CDR3 length: 14 amino acids. Germline CDR1 LNHNV, CDR2 YYDKDF (reference sequence). V lost 4 bases, J lost 3 bases, and 12 bases lay in between.

As to this clone: Other DNA sequences of this sample code for an identical CDR3. This chain links TRBV27 with TRBJ1-3; no definite D call. Trimming cost V 0 bases and J 0 bases, with 6 bases left between them. The CDR3 spans 15 residues. CDR1 is MNHEY and CDR2 is SMNVEV in the germline V gene (reference sequence). Written as DNA, the CDR3 is TGTGCCAGCAGTTTATCGGGCAGCTCTGGAAACACCATATATTTT. This translates into CASSLSGSSGNTIYF.

The genes are TRBV19 and TRBJ1-5, with 7 bases lining up with TRBD1. CDR1 LNHDA and CDR2 SQIVND come from the germline V gene (reference sequence). Unmatched junction bases numbered 10, after V lost 2 bases and J lost 3 bases. The CDR3 has 17 amino acids. CDR3 loop: CASSIRQGTATNQPQHF. The CDR3 DNA is TGTGCCAGTAGTATAAGACAAGGGACAGCAACCAATCAGCCCCAGCATTTT.

This chain joins TRBV29-1 and TRBJ1-1; 8 bases map to TRBD1. V shed 0 bases, J shed 10 bases, and the junction held 4 bases outside the gene matches. The CDR3 spans 12 residues. Germline V CDR1 and CDR2: SQVTM, ANQGSEA. The CDR3 loop reads CSVEDADRGAFF. CDR3 coding DNA: TGCAGCGTTGAAGATGCTGACAGGGGAGCTTTCTTT.

The chain links TRBV25-1 to TRBJ1-4, with no clear D. Trimming left V 3 bases short and J 8 bases short, with 13 bases between. CDR1 MGHDK and CDR2 SYGVNS come from the germline V gene. This CDR3 contains 14 residues. CDR3 bases: TGTGCCAGCAGTGATAAGGTGCGGAGGGAAAAACTGTTTTTT. Translated: CASSDKVRREKLFF.